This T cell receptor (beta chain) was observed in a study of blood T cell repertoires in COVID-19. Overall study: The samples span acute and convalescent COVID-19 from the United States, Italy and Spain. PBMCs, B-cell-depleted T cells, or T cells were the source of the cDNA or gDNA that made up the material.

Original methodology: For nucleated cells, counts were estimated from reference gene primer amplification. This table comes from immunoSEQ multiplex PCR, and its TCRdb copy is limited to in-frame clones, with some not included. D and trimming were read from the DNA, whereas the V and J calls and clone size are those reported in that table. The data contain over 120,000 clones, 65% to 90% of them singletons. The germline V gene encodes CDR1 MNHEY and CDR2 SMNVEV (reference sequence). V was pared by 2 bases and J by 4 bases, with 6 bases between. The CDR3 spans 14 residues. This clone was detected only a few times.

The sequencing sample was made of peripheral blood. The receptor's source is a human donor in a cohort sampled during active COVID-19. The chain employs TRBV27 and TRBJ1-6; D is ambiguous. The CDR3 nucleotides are TGTGCCAGCAGTTTAGGGCCATATAATTCACCCCTCCACTTT. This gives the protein CASSLGPYNSPLHF.